This entry lists 3 T cell receptor beta chains sequenced from one sample in a study of T cells in Graves' hyperthyroidism and ophthalmopathy. Template material for amplifying TCR beta CDR3 regions consisted of RNA transcripts. An initial round of RT-PCR targeting the TCR CDR3 relied on the HTBI primer set. Each CDR3 protein is one row after TCRdb ran MiXCR on the multiplex PCR reads. The sample yields around 350,000 distinct CDR3 sequences, roughly 15% seen once. Input material: blood. The receptors come from a woman aged 55-70 years with Graves' ophthalmopathy.

This clonotype showed up just a few times. The V call is TRBV6-1, the J call TRBJ2-5; possibly TRBD1 for D (6 bases). The CDR3 covers 14 residues. V was trimmed by 6 bases and J by 2 bases, leaving 13 bases between them. Germline lookup yields CDR1 MNHNS and CDR2 SASEGT. CDR3 protein: CASRWDNSQETQYF. DNA of the CDR3: TGTGCCAGCAGGTGGGACAACAGTCAAGAGACCCAGTACTTC.

A word on this clonotype: A much larger clone lies a single base off, so this may be a read error. The chain uses TRBV6-5 and TRBJ1-5; D gene unclear. From germline, CDR1 is MNHEY and CDR2 SVGAGI. The CDR3 consists of 16 residues. The CDR3: CDSSSVGSRGNQPQHF. DNA of the CDR3: TGTGACAGCAGTTCCGTAGGGAGCCGGGGCAATCAGCCCCAGCATTTT.

This clonotype was detected ten times or more. The CDR3 DNA reads TGTGCCAGCAGTTTCGGGGACGGCCGCTATGGCTACACCTTC. Protein: CASSFGDGRYGYTF. The chain joins TRBV12-3 or TRBV12-4 to TRBJ1-2; weak D call: TRBD1 (5 bases). The V end was cut by 3 bases, the J end by 4 bases, with 12 bases between. The CDR3 is 14 amino acids.